This T cell receptor beta chain was identified during a study of CD4 T cells in relation to SARS-CoV-2 and coronaviruses (dated by TCRdb to about 2021). Some background on the complete study: The ViraFEST assay cultured PBMCs with antigen for nine to ten days, then sequenced TCR beta CDR3s to find antigen-specific clonal expansions. A different TCR-beta assay, based on Illumina, was used to sequence expansion assays from other donors in the study. HLA restriction was mapped for shared crossreactive spike epitopes using patient-derived lymphoblastoid cell lines. An HIV-1 Nef peptide pool or a no-peptide culture served as the negative reference condition. The Adaptive Biotechnologies TCR-sequencing kit was used for samples from three pre-COVID donors and for the naive versus memory experiments, whereas the other data were Illumina-based. At the level of individual TCR clonotypes, the study measured memory CD4+ T cell crossreactivity between SARS-CoV-2 spike protein and common cold coronavirus spike proteins.

Libraries were built with the immunoSEQ multiplex PCR assay. The published analysis was carried out like this. During preprocessing, nonproductive sequences were discarded, as were any CDR3s that did not begin with C, did not end with F or W, or were shorter than 7 amino acids. Antigen-specific clonotypes were called with the MANAFEST web app on the basis of expansion relative to the reference and to other culture wells. To be counted as positive, a clone had to show significant expansion compared with the reference culture, at an FDR below 0.05, in 2 of 3 replicate wells. Positive clones also required significant expansion versus all other tandem wells and an odds ratio above 5. CDR3 homology was measured as pairwise Levenshtein distance, computed with the stringdist R package after trimming three terminal residues from each end. Sourced from immuneACCESS, this table was stored by TCRdb with only in-frame sequences that have V and J called. A share of the clones is absent; for the studies checked, an unresolved V gene accounts for under half, and the remainder has no known explanation. D and trimming come from the DNA, and the V and J calls and clone size come from that table. For this sample there are about 22,000 clones; over 75% appear just once. Together, the top ten hold 15% to 20% of the sample.

The study at large found these results: Significantly weaker SARS-CoV-2-driven expansion was shown by crossreactive clones than by monoreactive clones, consistent with antigenic imprinting. Memory CD4+ clonotypes crossrecognizing SARS-CoV-2 and at least one common cold coronavirus spike were found in approximately 65% of donors. Small numbers of patients and of tested TCRs limited the study. Crossreactivity analysis was centred on spike protein, so crossreactivity against other viral proteins was not assessed. Pre-pandemic and post-infection samples were not both contributed by any donor, so tracing of the source of pre-existing responses was limited.

CD4+ T cells from unexposed donors were collected before the COVID-19 pandemic (2011-2018). After less than 13 days of culture, CD4+ T cells were isolated with the EasySep CD4+ T cell isolation kit. Unexposed donor CD4+ T cells were tested for reactivity to SARS-CoV-2 S and N and four common cold coronavirus spike pools, as cell number allowed. Each well received about 2 million PBMCs, cultured in IMDM supplemented with around 4.7% human AB serum and roughly 10 IU/ml IL-2. Half of the culture medium was replaced with fresh IL-2-containing medium on days 3 and 7. Triplicate replicate wells were generally used for each peptide culture condition. The leukapheresis product for the unexposed donors was obtained through commercial purchase. Ficoll-Paque PLUS gradient centrifugation was used to isolate PBMCs from either whole blood or leukapheresis product. The PBMCs went either fresh into the expansion assay or into cryopreservation at -140 degrees C. The QIAamp Micro DNA Kit was used to extract genomic DNA from the CD4+ T cells.

The junction shows trimming of 0 bases on V and 9 bases on J, plus 23 bases between the germline ends. The germline V gene yields KGHSH for CDR1 and LQKENI for CDR2. The cysteine opens and the phenylalanine closes a CDR3 of 18 amino acids. Here the CDR3 DNA is all that survives: 54 bases in frame from base 1. Points on this clone: The target of this receptor is not known. Base qualities are not provided; no much larger clone lies one nucleotide away.

The origin of this receptor is a human donor in good health. The sample comprised CD4+ T cells from PBMCs, cultured in vitro. The rearranged chain carries TRBV18 and TRBJ2-2, with the D gene too uncertain to name. The bases read TGTGCCAGCTCACCACCCCCCACAAAACCAATGGATAAGCGGGAGCTGTTTTTT. The encoded protein is CASSPPPTKPMDKRELFF.